The 13 T cell receptor beta chains below come from one sample, sequenced in a study of response to subunit inactivated influenza vaccine. A single record per CDR3 protein comes from TCRdb applying MiXCR to the RT-PCR reads. The data contain around 200,000 distinct CDR3 sequences, approximately 9.2% of them singletons. The sample in question was non-naive T cells sorted from PBMCs, obtained on the day of vaccination. These receptors were obtained from a man aged 45-65 years who received an inactivated influenza vaccine.

This clonotype was detected a few times. CDR3 bases: TGTGCCAGTACGAGGGACAGGATCACCTCCGGGACCCAGTACTTC. Protein: CASTRDRITSGTQYF. The chain combines TRBV6-2 or TRBV6-3 with TRBJ2-5, with 8 nucleotides matching TRBD1. Germline V gene lookup returns CDR1 MNHEY and CDR2 SVGEGT. V was pared by 9 bases and J by 7 bases, with 16 bases of the junction left unmatched. The CDR3 has 15 amino acids.

This clonotype has more than one count but fewer than ten. This chain uses TRBV5-6 with TRBJ2-7, with D possibly being TRBD1 (6 bases). V was trimmed by 4 bases and J by 2 bases, leaving 13 bases between them. The V gene's germline CDR1 is SGHDT and CDR2 YYEEEE. The CDR3 runs to 14 residues. The CDR3 loop reads CASSRTGTTYEQYF. CDR3 sequence (DNA): TGTGCCAGCAGCCGGACCGGGACAACCTACGAGCAGTACTTC.

This clonotype was counted many times. V gene TRBV10-3 combines with J gene TRBJ2-1; TRBD1 agrees at 9 bases. V trimming: 4 bases; J trimming: 9 bases; junction bases outside the gene matches: 4. Germline values: CDR1 ENHRY, CDR2 SYGVKD. The CDR3 length is 13 residues. This CDR3 is CAISVGTGSEQFF. The CDR3 region has the DNA TGTGCCATCAGTGTAGGGACAGGGAGTGAGCAGTTCTTC.

Many counts were recorded for this clonotype. The rearrangement uses TRBV6-1 and TRBJ2-5; TRBD2 matches 11 bases. Looked up from germline, CDR1 is MNHNS and CDR2 is SASEGT. The CDR3 contains 14 residues. With V trimmed by 6 bases and J by 4 bases, 4 bases remained unmatched. The CDR3 coding sequence is TGTGCCAGCAGCAGGACTAGCGGGTTAGAGACCCAGTACTTC. Translated, it gives CASSRTSGLETQYF.

The chain employs TRBV10-3 and TRBJ2-7; 11 nucleotides agree with TRBD2. Trimming cost V 3 bases and J 0 bases; bases outside gene matches: 4. The CDR3 is 16 residues long. Germline loops: CDR1 ENHRY, CDR2 SYGVKD. CDR3 nucleotide sequence: TGTGCCATCAGTGATTTAGCGGGAGGGAGCTCCTACGAGCAGTACTTC. It is translated as CAISDLAGGSSYEQYF.

This clonotype showed up just a few times. The chain couples TRBV5-1 to TRBJ2-1, with TRBD2 matching 10 bases. The CDR3 is made up of 15 amino acids. Losses at the gene ends were 4 bases for V and 4 bases for J; bases not matched to a gene: 5. From germline, CDR1 is SGHRS and CDR2 YFSETQ. DNA of the CDR3: TGCGCCAGCAGCGGATTAGCGGGGGGTTACAATGAGCAGTTCTTC. Residues: CASSGLAGGYNEQFF.

V is TRBV5-6 and J is TRBJ2-3; D gene uncertain. The V end lost 0 bases, the J end lost 0 bases, and 11 bases lay between the germline ends. The germline CDR1 and CDR2 sequences are SGHDT and YYEEEE. This CDR3 region has 16 residues. CDR3 coding DNA: TGTGCCAGCAGCTTGGGGTTAGCTCTAAGCACAGATACGCAGTATTTT. Translation: CASSLGLALSTDTQYF.

A few counts support this clonotype. The chain couples TRBV29-1 to TRBJ2-5; 9 bases match TRBD2. V gave up 5 bases and J gave up 4 bases; unmatched junction bases: 8. This CDR3 is 14 amino acids long. Germline V gives CDR1 SQVTM, CDR2 ANQGSEA. In DNA form, the CDR3 reads TGCAGCGTTTCGGTTGGCGGGAGGGGAGAGACCCAGTACTTC. The encoded protein is CSVSVGGRGETQYF.

This clonotype has just a few counts. The rearrangement joins TRBV2 to TRBJ2-7, with D perhaps given as TRBD1 or TRBD2 (5 bases each). This CDR3 contains 14 residues. CDR1 and CDR2 (germline): SNHLY, FYNNEI. Trimming cost V 6 bases and J 0 bases, with 12 bases left between them. Here the CDR3 reads CASSDRDGSYEQYF. The CDR3 nucleotides read TGTGCCAGCAGCGATAGGGACGGCTCCTACGAGCAGTACTTC.

The chain has TRBV6-2 or TRBV6-3 and TRBJ2-1, with 7 bases that match TRBD2. Germline V gene data show CDR1 as MNHEY and CDR2 as SVGEGT. CDR3 length equals 11 residues. V shed 8 bases, J shed 9 bases, and the junction held 4 bases outside the gene matches. The CDR3 DNA sequence: TGTGCCAGCTCCGGGGGGACTGAGCAGTTCTTC. As protein: CASSGGTEQFF.

This clonotype has more than one count but fewer than ten. The CDR3 spells CASRFGTDTQYF. CDR3 DNA: TGTGCCAGTCGTTTTGGCACAGATACGCAGTATTTT. The V gene is TRBV12-3 or TRBV12-4, the J gene TRBJ2-3; D not resolved. V gave up 9 bases and J gave up 1 base, with 8 bases separating them. The CDR3 is made up of 12 amino acids.

This sequence joins TRBV6-2 or TRBV6-3 and TRBJ2-7; D possibly corresponds to TRBD1 (6 bases). Germline CDR1 reads MNHEY; CDR2 reads SVGEGT. The CDR3 has 13 amino acids. V was clipped by 3 bases and J by 4 bases, with 10 bases between them. CDR3: CASSYQRGYEQYF. The CDR3 DNA is TGTGCCAGCAGTTATCAAAGGGGGTACGAGCAGTACTTC.

A few counts support this clonotype. V and J are TRBV20-1 and TRBJ2-7; 10 bases are shared with TRBD1. Trimming took 1 base from V and 5 from J; bases not matched to a gene: 8. The CDR3 extends over 15 amino acids. Germline V gives CDR1 DFQATT, CDR2 SNEGSKA (reference sequence). The CDR3 loop is CSARAIDRGLNEQYF. The CDR3 region has the DNA TGCAGTGCTAGAGCTATTGACAGGGGGCTGAACGAGCAGTACTTC.